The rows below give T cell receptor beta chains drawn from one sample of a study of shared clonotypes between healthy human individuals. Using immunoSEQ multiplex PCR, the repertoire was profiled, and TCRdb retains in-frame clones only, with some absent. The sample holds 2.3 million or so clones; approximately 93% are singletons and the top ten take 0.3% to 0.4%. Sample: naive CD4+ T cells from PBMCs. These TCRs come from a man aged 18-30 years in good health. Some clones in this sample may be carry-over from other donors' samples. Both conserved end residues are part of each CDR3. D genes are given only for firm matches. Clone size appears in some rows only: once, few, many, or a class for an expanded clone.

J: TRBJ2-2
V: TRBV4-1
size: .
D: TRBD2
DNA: TGCGCCCGCAGCCCAGGCCCGGGACTAGCCGATACCGGGGAGCTGTTTTTT
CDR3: CARSPGPGLADTGELFF

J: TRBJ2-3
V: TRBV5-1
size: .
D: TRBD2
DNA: TGCGCCAGCAGCGATGCGGGGGGGCGGAATACGCAGTATTTT
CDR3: CASSDAGGRNTQYF

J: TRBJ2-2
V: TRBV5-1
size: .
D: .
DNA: TGCGCCAGCAGCTTGGCAGGGGCAGGGACCGGGGAGCTGTTTTTT
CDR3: CASSLAGAGTGELFF

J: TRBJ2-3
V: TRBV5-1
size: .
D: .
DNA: TGCGCCAGCAGCTTGGGGTCACTCCCCCCAGATACGCAGTATTTT
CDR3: CASSLGSLPPDTQYF

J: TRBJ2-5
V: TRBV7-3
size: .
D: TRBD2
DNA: TGTGCCAGCAGCTTAGGGACTAGCGGAGTAGAGACCCAGTACTTC
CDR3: CASSLGTSGVETQYF

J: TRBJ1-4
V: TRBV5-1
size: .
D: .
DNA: TGCGCCAGCAGCTTATCGCAGCTAACAAATGAAAAACTGTTTTTT
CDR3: CASSLSQLTNEKLFF

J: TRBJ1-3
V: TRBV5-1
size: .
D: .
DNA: TGCGCCAGCAGCGCACACCAGGCTGGTGGAAACACCATATATTTT
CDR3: CASSAHQAGGNTIYF

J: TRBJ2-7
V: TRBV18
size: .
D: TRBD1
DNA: TGTGCCAGCTCACCGGGAGGGACAGGGGAGAAGCAGTACTTC
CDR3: CASSPGGTGEKQYF

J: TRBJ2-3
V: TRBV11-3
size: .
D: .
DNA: TGTGCCAGCAGCCTCGAAGGGGGTACGCAGTATTTT
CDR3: CASSLEGGTQYF

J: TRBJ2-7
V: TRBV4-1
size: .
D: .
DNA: TGCGCCAGCAGCCAAGATGGCGGGCCCGTCTACGAGCAGTACTTC
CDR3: CASSQDGGPVYEQYF

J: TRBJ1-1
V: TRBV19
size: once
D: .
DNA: TGTGCCAGTAGGTCGTCAAACACGGGGAACACTGAAGCTTTCTTT
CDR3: CASRSSNTGNTEAFF

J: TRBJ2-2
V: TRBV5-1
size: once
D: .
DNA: TGCGCCAGCGGGCGAGGGGTGGACACCGGGGAGCTGTTTTTT
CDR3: CASGRGVDTGELFF

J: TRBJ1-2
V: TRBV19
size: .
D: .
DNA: TGTGCCAGTAGTTGGGAGGCCTACTCCTATGGCTACACCTTC
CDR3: CASSWEAYSYGYTF

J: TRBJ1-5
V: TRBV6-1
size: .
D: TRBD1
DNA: TGTGCCAGCTATAACAACGGACAGGGCAATCAGCCCCAGCATTTT
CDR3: CASYNNGQGNQPQHF

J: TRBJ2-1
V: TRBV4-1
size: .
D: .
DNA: TGCGCCAGCAGCGGCGGGATCCCCTACAATGAGCAGTTCTTC
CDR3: CASSGGIPYNEQFF

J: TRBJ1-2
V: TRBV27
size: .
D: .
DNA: TGTGCCAGCAGACGGACCGCAAACTATGGCTACACCTTC
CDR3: CASRRTANYGYTF

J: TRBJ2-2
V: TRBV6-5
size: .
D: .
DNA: TGTGCCAGCAGTTACTCTTCCGGCAGGGTCACCGGGGAGCTGTTTTTT
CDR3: CASSYSSGRVTGELFF

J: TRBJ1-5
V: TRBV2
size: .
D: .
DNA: TGTGCCAGCAAAGTCGGCAGGGCATCGCGTCAGCCCCAGCATTTT
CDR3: CASKVGRASRQPQHF

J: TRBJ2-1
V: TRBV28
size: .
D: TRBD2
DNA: TGTGCCAGCAGAGGGACTAGCGGCTCCTACAATGAGCAGTTCTTC
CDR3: CASRGTSGSYNEQFF

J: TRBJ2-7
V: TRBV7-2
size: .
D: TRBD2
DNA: TGTGCCAGCAGCTTAGTTGGGTCTAGCGGTTACTACGAGCAGTACTTC
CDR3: CASSLVGSSGYYEQYF

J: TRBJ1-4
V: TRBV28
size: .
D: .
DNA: TGTGCCAGCAGTGTCCTCCGTAGGCTGTTTTTT
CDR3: CASSVLRRLFF

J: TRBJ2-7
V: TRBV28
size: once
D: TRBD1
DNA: TGTGCCAGCAGTCCACAGGGGAGCTCCTACGAGCAGTACTTC
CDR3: CASSPQGSSYEQYF

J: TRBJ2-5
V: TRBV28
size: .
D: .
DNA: TGTGCCAGCAGTGCCCATCAGGGTCCAGAGACCCAGTACTTC
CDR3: CASSAHQGPETQYF

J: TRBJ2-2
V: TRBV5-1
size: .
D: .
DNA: TGCGCCAGCAGCTCACCACCGACCGGGGAGCTGTTTTTT
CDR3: CASSSPPTGELFF

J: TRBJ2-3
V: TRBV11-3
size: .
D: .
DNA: TGTGCCAGCAGCTTAGATAACAGGCCTAGCACAGATACGCAGTATTTT
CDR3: CASSLDNRPSTDTQYF